These 25 T cell receptor beta chains were all obtained from the same sample, sequenced in a study of graft-versus-host responses after intestinal transplantation. Their specific antigens are unknown. Libraries were prepared by immunoSEQ multiplex PCR; TCRdb keeps only in-frame clonotypes and omits some of them. The sample consists of about 71,000 clones, 90% of them appearing once. Sequenced here: unstimulated CD8+ T cells sorted from spleen or lymph node cells, sampled before intestinal transplant. These receptors were taken from a human donor who received an intestinal transplant.

The gene calls are TRBV9 and TRBJ1-3; D is undetermined. With 5 bases removed from V and 0 bases from J, the gap between germline ends came to 6 bases. The CDR3 runs to 13 residues. Per the germline V gene, CDR1 is SGDLS and CDR2 is YYNGEE. For the CDR3, the DNA is TGTGCCAGCAGTCCCTCCTCTGGAAACACCATATATTTT. Protein: CASSPSSGNTIYF.

V gene TRBV14 combines with J gene TRBJ2-7; TRBD1 matches at 7 bases. The length of the CDR3 is 13 residues. J gave up 3 bases and V 6 bases, and 5 bases lay outside the gene matches. Looked up from germline, CDR1 is SGHDN and CDR2 is FVKESK. The CDR3: CASRNTGDYEQYF. The CDR3 bases are TGTGCCAGCAGAAACACAGGGGACTACGAGCAGTACTTC.

The chain is built from TRBV2 and TRBJ2-1; TRBD2 aligns across 8 bases. This CDR3 spans 17 amino acids. The germline V gene has CDR1 SNHLY and CDR2 FYNNEI. With V trimmed by 4 bases and J by 7 bases, 15 bases remained unmatched. This CDR3 is CASSVPRGGGLGNEQFF. CDR3 sequence (DNA): TGTGCCAGCAGTGTCCCGCGGGGCGGGGGGTTGGGGAATGAGCAGTTCTTC.

The chain combines TRBV4-2 with TRBJ1-1, with D uncertain. CDR3 length: 15 amino acids. Germline V CDR1 and CDR2: LGHNA, YNFKEQ. The V end lost 0 bases, the J end lost 1 base, and 9 bases lay between the germline ends. The chain's CDR3 is CASSQDTASNTEAFF. DNA for the CDR3: TGTGCCAGCAGCCAAGATACAGCTTCGAACACTGAAGCTTTCTTT.

This rearrangement joins TRBV10-3 to TRBJ2-7, with D possibly being TRBD1 (5 bases). Germline values: CDR1 ENHRY, CDR2 SYGVKD. The CDR3 length is 12 residues. V dropped 3 bases and J dropped 6 bases, with 9 bases sitting between them. CDR3 protein: CAISEGASEQYF. The CDR3 region has the DNA TGTGCCATCAGTGAAGGGGCATCCGAGCAGTACTTC.

The V gene is TRBV4-1, the J gene TRBJ2-2; D is perhaps TRBD1 (6 bases). Germline values: CDR1 MGHRA, CDR2 YSYEKL. V gave up 1 base and J gave up 2 bases, with 14 bases separating them. There are 17 residues in the CDR3. CDR3 residues: CASSQGGRGPNTGELFF. The DNA for the CDR3 is TGCGCCAGCAGCCAAGGTGGCAGGGGCCCAAACACCGGGGAGCTGTTTTTT.

The rearrangement joins TRBV14 to TRBJ2-7, with 11 bases lining up with TRBD1. The V gene's germline CDR1 is SGHDN and CDR2 FVKESK. V lost 2 bases, J lost 3 bases, and 3 bases stayed unmatched. The CDR3 length is 15 residues. CDR3 coding DNA: TGTGCCAGCAGCCAATCCGGGACAGGGGGCTACGAGCAGTACTTC. Protein: CASSQSGTGGYEQYF.

The chain uses TRBV7-3 and TRBJ2-2; TRBD2 matches 8 bases. The CDR3 extends over 16 amino acids. V lost 5 bases, J lost 6 bases, and 11 bases stayed unmatched. Germline V gene lookup returns CDR1 SGHTA and CDR2 FQGTGA. CDR3 bases: TGTGCCAGCAGCCCGACAGCGGGGGAGTTGCCCGGGGAGCTGTTTTTT. Residues: CASSPTAGELPGELFF.

This chain uses TRBV11-3 with TRBJ2-3; the D is unclear. Germline V gene sequence: CDR1 SGHNT, CDR2 YENEEA. The CDR3 length is 14 residues. V was pared by 1 base and J by 1 base, with 6 bases between. In nucleotides, the CDR3 is TGTGCCAGCAGCTTAGTGGCTGGCACAGATACGCAGTATTTT. This gives the protein CASSLVAGTDTQYF.

The J gene is TRBJ2-7, the V gene TRBV9; 9 nucleotides line up with TRBD2. Germline V gene data show CDR1 as SGDLS and CDR2 as YYNGEE. The CDR3 is 14 residues long. V lost 3 bases, J lost 3 bases, and 4 bases stayed unmatched. CDR3 sequence: CASSGGGAVYEQYF. In DNA form, the CDR3 reads TGTGCCAGCAGCGGCGGGGGGGCAGTCTACGAGCAGTACTTC.

The V call is TRBV18, the J call TRBJ2-6, with 8 nucleotides matching TRBD1. V dropped 5 bases and J dropped 0; count of bases not matched to a gene: 9. Per the germline V gene, CDR1 is KGHSH and CDR2 is LQKENI. The CDR3 length is 18 residues. This chain's CDR3 is CASSNPGQDSSGANVLTF. In DNA, the CDR3 is TGTGCCAGCTCAAACCCGGGACAGGATAGCTCTGGGGCCAACGTCCTGACTTTC.

This clone has just one count. This CDR3 reads CASQHDRVLSGWQDTQYF. CDR3 nucleotides: TGTGCCAGCCAACACGACAGGGTCTTGAGCGGATGGCAAGATACGCAGTATTTT. The chain couples TRBV28 to TRBJ2-3; TRBD1 aligns across 7 bases. The germline V gene encodes CDR1 MDHEN and CDR2 SYDVKM. The CDR3 covers 18 residues. Unmatched junction bases numbered 22, after V lost 8 bases and J lost 5 bases.

The rearrangement joins TRBV9 to TRBJ2-2, with 13 bases matching TRBD2. There are 18 residues in the CDR3. Looked up from germline, CDR1 is SGDLS and CDR2 is YYNGEE. The junction had 9 bases not matched to a gene; V was cut back by 0 bases and J by 7 bases. CDR3 loop: CASSVGVLAGGIYGELFF. CDR3 bases: TGTGCCAGCAGCGTAGGAGTACTAGCGGGGGGGATATACGGGGAGCTGTTTTTT.

CDR3 nucleotide sequence: TGTGCCAGCAGTGGCGGGACAGGATTGATCCCTGGTCCGCCCCAGCATTTT. This codes for CASSGGTGLIPGPPQHF. The rearrangement joins TRBV28 to TRBJ1-5; the match to TRBD1 covers 8 bases. After removal of 5 bases from V and 9 bases from J, the junction contained 18 bases not matched to a gene. Per germline, CDR1 MDHEN and CDR2 SYDVKM. This CDR3 contains 17 residues.

This clone has more than one count but fewer than ten. The CDR3 DNA reads TGTGCCAGCAGCCTAAGGGGTGCAGGGACAGATACGCAGTATTTT. As protein: CASSLRGAGTDTQYF. The chain recombines TRBV21-1 with TRBJ2-3; the table's D call, TRBD1, was not checked against the DNA. TRBV21-1 is a pseudogene. This CDR3 is 15 amino acids long.

This clone was observed a single time. The V and J genes are TRBV5-6 and TRBJ1-2; possible D gene TRBD1, 5 bases. The CDR3 sequence is 14 residues long. The V end lost 4 bases, the J end lost 5 bases, and 15 bases lay between the germline ends. Germline values: CDR1 SGHDT, CDR2 YYEEEE. CDR3 sequence (DNA): TGTGCCAGCAGCCCCTCCGGGGGAGTTTATGGCTACACCTTC. Protein sequence: CASSPSGGVYGYTF.

The chain carries TRBV11-2 and TRBJ1-2; D possibly corresponds to TRBD1 (5 bases). V lost 3 bases to trimming and J lost 1 base, with 12 bases between them. Germline-derived CDR1 and CDR2 are SGHAT and FQNNGV. The CDR3 consists of 15 residues. Here the CDR3 DNA reads TGTGCCAGCAGCTTTTCAGGCGGGGGTAACTATGGCTACACCTTC. It encodes CASSFSGGGNYGYTF. The variable domain in full, completed from reference TRBV11-2 and TRBJ1-2, reads EAGVAQSPRYKIIEKRQSVAFWCNPISGHATLYWYQQILGQGPKLLIQFQNNGVVDDSQLPKDRFSAERLKGVDSTLKIQPAKLEDSAVYLCASSFSGGGNYGYTFGSGTRLTVV.

The chain joins TRBV7-3 to TRBJ2-1; 9 nucleotides line up with TRBD2. Trimming cost V 5 bases and J 8 bases; bases outside gene matches: 10. Germline V CDR1 and CDR2: SGHTA, FQGTGA. This CDR3 is built from 15 residues. The CDR3 protein is CASSLAGGAADEQFF. CDR3 bases: TGTGCCAGCAGCCTGGCGGGGGGGGCCGCGGATGAGCAGTTCTTC.

The V call is TRBV15, the J call TRBJ1-1, with D perhaps TRBD1 (5 bases). Deletions cut 1 base from V and 10 bases from J, with 16 bases between. The germline CDR1 and CDR2 sequences are LNHNV and YYDKDF (reference sequence). This CDR3 has 14 residues. The DNA of the CDR3 is TGTGCCACCAGCAGAGGTGCGGGGCATTCGGCAGCTTTCTTT. This sequence encodes CATSRGAGHSAAFF.

The chain couples TRBV5-6 to TRBJ1-1; 9 bases fit TRBD1. Germline V gene data show CDR1 as SGHDT and CDR2 as YYEEEE. After removal of 0 bases from V and 4 bases from J, the junction contained 4 bases not matched to a gene. The CDR3 has 15 residues. The CDR3 is CASSLVGQGVTEAFF. The CDR3, as DNA: TGTGCCAGCAGCTTGGTGGGACAGGGCGTCACTGAAGCTTTCTTT.

V is TRBV18 and J is TRBJ2-2; D is perhaps TRBD2 (5 bases). CDR1 KGHSH and CDR2 LQKENI come from the germline V gene. V gave up 3 bases and J gave up 0 bases, with 11 bases separating them. This CDR3 is 16 amino acids long. In DNA form, the CDR3 reads TGTGCCAGCTCACCGGGGAGTCCCGCGAACACCGGGGAGCTGTTTTTT. This codes for CASSPGSPANTGELFF.

V is TRBV9 and J is TRBJ1-1; 7 nucleotides align to TRBD1. CDR3 length: 14 residues. Germline V lookup: CDR1 SGDLS, CDR2 YYNGEE. V trimming: 0 bases; J trimming: 7 bases; junction bases outside the gene matches: 6. CDR3 in DNA: TGTGCCAGCAGCGTAGAGGGTAGGGACAGTGAAGCTTTCTTT. Its translation is CASSVEGRDSEAFF.

A remark on this clone: The same CDR3 can be traced to other DNA sequences in this sample. The chain has TRBV7-9 and TRBJ2-7; D call uncertain. The CDR3 covers 13 residues. Trimming took off 0 bases at V and 3 bases at J, with 6 bases between the two ends. In germline, CDR1 is SEHNR, CDR2 FQNEAQ (reference sequence). CDR3 residues: CASSLALSYEQYF. DNA of the CDR3: TGTGCCAGCAGCTTAGCCCTCAGCTACGAGCAGTACTTC. The full variable domain, in which reference TRBV7-9 and TRBJ2-7 provide the parts outside the CDR3, is DTGVSQNPRHKITKRGQNVTFRCDPISEHNRLYWYRQTLGQGPEFLTYFQNEAQLEKSRLLSDRFSAERPKGSFSTLEIQRTEQGDSAMYLCASSLALSYEQYFGPGTRLTVT.

The chain links TRBV5-4 to TRBJ1-2, with D unresolved. Deletions cut 4 bases from V and 5 bases from J, with 15 bases between. This CDR3 has 14 residues. Per the germline V gene, CDR1 is SGHNT and CDR2 is YYREEE (reference sequence). The CDR3: CASSEPQDQYGYTF. Here the CDR3 DNA reads TGTGCCAGCAGCGAACCCCAGGATCAATATGGCTACACCTTC.

This clone was detected only once. V and J are TRBV29-1 and TRBJ2-1, with unresolved D. Trimming removed 7 bases from V and 7 bases from J, with 8 bases in between. The germline V gene encodes CDR1 SQVTM and CDR2 ANQGSEA. The CDR3 totals 10 residues. The CDR3: CSGAGNEQFF. In DNA form, the CDR3 reads TGCAGCGGTGCCGGGAATGAGCAGTTCTTC.